This T cell receptor (beta chain) was profiled in a study of cytomegalovirus exposure and HLA in healthy donors. The study's findings and limits: For most TCR beta V segments, an earlier analysis put the productive rate at about 87% or about 30% of the time. In terms of immune exposure information, only CMV serostatus was available.

Comments on this clone: Its antigen is not known.

Both 60 Vbeta primers and 13 Jbeta primers went into the PCR. Generated by immunoSEQ multiplex PCR, the TCRdb table keeps only in-frame clones and is missing some. Seen here are around 120,000 clones, around 80% observed once, and the top ten hold roughly 2.5%. The V and J ends lost 4 bases and 1 base, in that order; junction bases with no gene match: 11. The CDR3 spans 17 residues. The germline gives CDR1 SGHRS, CDR2 YFSETQ. Sequenced sample: PBMCs. The chain recombines TRBV5-1 with TRBJ2-3, with 8 bases matching TRBD1. The TCR was taken from a woman between 35 and 50 years old in good health and CMV-seropositive. The CDR3 is CASSPSWTGYGTDTQYF. As DNA, the CDR3 is TGCGCCAGCAGCCCGAGCTGGACAGGGTATGGCACAGATACGCAGTATTTT.